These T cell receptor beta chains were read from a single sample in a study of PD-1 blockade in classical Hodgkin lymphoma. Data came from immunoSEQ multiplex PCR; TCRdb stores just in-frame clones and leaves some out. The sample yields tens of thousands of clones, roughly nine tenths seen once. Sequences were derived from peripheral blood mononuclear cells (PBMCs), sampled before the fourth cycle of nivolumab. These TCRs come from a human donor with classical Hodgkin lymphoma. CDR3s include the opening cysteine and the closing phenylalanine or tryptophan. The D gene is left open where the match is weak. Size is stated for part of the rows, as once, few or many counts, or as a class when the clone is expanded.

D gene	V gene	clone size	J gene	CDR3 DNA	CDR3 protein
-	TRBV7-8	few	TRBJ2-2	TGTGCCAGCAGCTTGGGGATTGCCGGGGAGCTGTTTTTT	CASSLGIAGELFF
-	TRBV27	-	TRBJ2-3	TGTGCCAGCTCCCAAGGGCAGCTACTCACAGATACGCAGTATTTT	CASSQGQLLTDTQYF
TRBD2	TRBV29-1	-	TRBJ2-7	TGCAGCGCTCGCGTACGAGCGGGGGGCTCCTCCTACGAGCAGTACTTC	CSARVRAGGSSYEQYF
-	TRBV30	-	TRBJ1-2	TGTGCCCTCCATTGGGGATCTGGAGGCTACACCTTC	CALHWGSGGYTF
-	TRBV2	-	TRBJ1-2	TGTGCCAGCATGGCCCAACCCCACACTGCGGGGGCTTATGGCTACACCTTC	CASMAQPHTAGAYGYTF
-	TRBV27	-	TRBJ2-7	TGTGCCAGCAGTTCGCCCCACTACGAGCAGTACTTC	CASSSPHYEQYF
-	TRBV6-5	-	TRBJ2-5	TGTGCCAGCAGTTACCCCCGGGACTCCGGGTGGGAGACCCAGTACTTC	CASSYPRDSGWETQYF
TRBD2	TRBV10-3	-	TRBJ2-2	TGTGCCATCAGTACCCGGGGGGACACCGGGGAGCTGTTTTTT	CAISTRGDTGELFF
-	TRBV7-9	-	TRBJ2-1	TGTGCCAGCAGCCTCCGAAGAGGGGATGAGCAGTTCTTC	CASSLRRGDEQFF
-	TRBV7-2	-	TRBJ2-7	TGTGCCAGCAGCTCCCTTGGCGGGGTTTCGAACGAGCAGTACTTC	CASSSLGGVSNEQYF
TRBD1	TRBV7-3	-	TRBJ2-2	TGTGCCAGCAGCCCGCCCGAGGGGCAGGGGGCCGGGGAGCTGTTTTTT	CASSPPEGQGAGELFF
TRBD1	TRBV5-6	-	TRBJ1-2	TGTGCCAGCAGCTTTCAGTCGTGGACAGGGCAAGAGTGGGACTATGGCTACACCTTC	CASSFQSWTGQEWDYGYTF
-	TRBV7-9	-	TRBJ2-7	TGTGCCAGCAGCTCTCCTGGGGGCTACGAGCAGTACTTC	CASSSPGGYEQYF
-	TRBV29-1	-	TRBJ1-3	TGCAGCGCAACAGACTTCTCTGGAAACACCATATATTTT	CSATDFSGNTIYF
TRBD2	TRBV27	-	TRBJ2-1	TGTGCCAGCAGACGAGCGGGGGACTACAATGAGCAGTTCTTC	CASRRAGDYNEQFF
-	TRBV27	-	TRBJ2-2	TGTGCCAGCAGTTCTCCCTTACCCGGCGGGGAGCTGTTTTTT	CASSSPLPGGELFF
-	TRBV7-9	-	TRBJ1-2	TGTGCCAGCAGCTTAGGAGTTAGCTATGGCTACACCTTC	CASSLGVSYGYTF
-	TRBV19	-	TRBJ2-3	TGTGCCAGTAGTTCTGATCCAGGCACAGATACGCAGTATTTT	CASSSDPGTDTQYF
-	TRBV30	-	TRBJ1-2	TGTGCCTGGAGTGTCTTGAGCGGCTACACCTTC	CAWSVLSGYTF
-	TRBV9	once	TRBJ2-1	TGTGCCAGCAGCGCTGCGGGGGCAACTGTCAGCAATGAGCAGTTCTTC	CASSAAGATVSNEQFF
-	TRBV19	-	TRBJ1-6	TGTGCCAGTCAAATTACCGGGACCGTGGCTTCACCCCTCCACTTT	CASQITGTVASPLHF
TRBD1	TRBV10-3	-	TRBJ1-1	TGTGCCATCAGTGAGGCCCGACAGGGGAACACTGAAGCTTTCTTT	CAISEARQGNTEAFF
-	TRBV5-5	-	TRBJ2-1	TGTGCCAGCAGCTCGGCCTTAGACCACCGGAACAATGAGCAGTTCTTC	CASSSALDHRNNEQFF
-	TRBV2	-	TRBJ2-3	TGTGCCAGCGCGGCGGGATTGGCAGATACGCAGTATTTT	CASAAGLADTQYF
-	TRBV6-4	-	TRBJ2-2	TGTGCCAGCAGTGACTCGATGGGGCCCGGGGAGCTGTTTTTT	CASSDSMGPGELFF
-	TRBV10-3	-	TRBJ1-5	TGTGCCATCGGGCAACAGCCCCAGCATTTT	CAIGQQPQHF
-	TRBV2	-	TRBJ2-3	TGTGCCAGCAACAGGGCAGGGACAGATACGCAGTATTTT	CASNRAGTDTQYF
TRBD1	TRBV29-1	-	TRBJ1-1	TGCAGCGTCCGAAAGGGACAGTACACTGAAGCTTTCTTT	CSVRKGQYTEAFF
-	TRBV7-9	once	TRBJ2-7	TGTGCCAGCAGCCCCACGGTCTACGAGCAGTACTTC	CASSPTVYEQYF
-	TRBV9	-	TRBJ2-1	TGTGCCAGCAGCGTAGCATCGGGACTGGAGGAGCAGTTCTTC	CASSVASGLEEQFF
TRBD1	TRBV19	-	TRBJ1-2	TGTGCCAGTAGTGCCCAGACAGGGGACTACTATGGCTACACCTTC	CASSAQTGDYYGYTF
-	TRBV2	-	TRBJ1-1	TGTGCCAGCAGGCGAGCCTACGGAGGGGAGGCTTTCTTT	CASRRAYGGEAFF
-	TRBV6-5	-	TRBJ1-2	TGTGCCAGCAGTTCCCCTTATCGGGGGGCCAACTATGGCTACACCTTC	CASSSPYRGANYGYTF
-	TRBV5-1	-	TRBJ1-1	TGCGCCAGCAGAAAAGGCCCCAGTGGTGAAGCTTTCTTT	CASRKGPSGEAFF
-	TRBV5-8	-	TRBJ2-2	TGTGCCAGCAGCTTGGCCTGGGGCGCGAACACCGGGGAGCTGTTTTTT	CASSLAWGANTGELFF
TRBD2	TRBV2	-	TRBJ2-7	TGTGCCAGCAGTGAAATGGGGGGGATCGGCTACGAGCAGTACTTC	CASSEMGGIGYEQYF
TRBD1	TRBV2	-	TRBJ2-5	TGTGCCAGCAGTGACAGGGGGAGCCCCCAAGAGACCCAGTACTTC	CASSDRGSPQETQYF
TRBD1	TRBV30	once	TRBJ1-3	TGTGCCTGGAGTAGGGACAGGGGAAACACCATATATTTT	CAWSRDRGNTIYF
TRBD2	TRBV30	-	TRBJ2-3	TGTGCCTGGAGGGGAAAAAATAGCGGGAGGGATACGCAGTATTTT	CAWRGKNSGRDTQYF
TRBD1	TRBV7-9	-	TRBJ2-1	TGTGCCAGCAGCGATCACCCTCCGACAGGGAAAATATACAATGAGCAGTTCTTC	CASSDHPPTGKIYNEQFF
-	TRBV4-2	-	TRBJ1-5	TGTGCCAGCAGCCGAACAACGGACGGGAATCAGCCCCAGCATTTT	CASSRTTDGNQPQHF
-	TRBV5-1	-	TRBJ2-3	TGCGCCAGCAGCCCTGACTCGGGCACAGATACGCAGTATTTT	CASSPDSGTDTQYF
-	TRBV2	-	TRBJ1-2	TGTGCCAGCAGTGTGGCAGTCGTCTATGGCTACACCTTC	CASSVAVVYGYTF
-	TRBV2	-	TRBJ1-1	TGTGCCAGCAGTCCCTCAGGGACCTTGAACACTGAAGCTTTCTTT	CASSPSGTLNTEAFF
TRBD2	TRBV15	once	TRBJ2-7	TGTGCCACCAGCGGGACTACGTGGGGCGAGCAGTACTTC	CATSGTTWGEQYF
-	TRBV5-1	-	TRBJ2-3	TGCGCCAGCAGCGATGGACAGGGAGGGACAGATACGCAGTATTTT	CASSDGQGGTDTQYF
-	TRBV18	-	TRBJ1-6	TGTGCCAGCTCTCCGAGGGAGGGTTCCTATAATTCACCCCTCCACTTT	CASSPREGSYNSPLHF
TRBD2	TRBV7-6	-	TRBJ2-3	TGTGCCAGCAGCCCGGGACCAGCGGGGGTAACAGATACGCAGTATTTT	CASSPGPAGVTDTQYF
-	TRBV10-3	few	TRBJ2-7	TGTGCCACCGGACAGTCCCCCTACGAGCAGTACTTC	CATGQSPYEQYF
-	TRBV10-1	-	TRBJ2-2	TGCGCCACCCGGACGGCCTCCGGGGAGCTGTTTTTT	CATRTASGELFF
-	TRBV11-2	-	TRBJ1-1	TGTGCCAGCAGCTTATTAGATGTGTGGACTGAAGCTTTCTTT	CASSLLDVWTEAFF
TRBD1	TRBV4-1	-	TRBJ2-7	TGCGCCAGCAGCAAGACCGGGACAGGGGACTACGAGCAGTACTTC	CASSKTGTGDYEQYF
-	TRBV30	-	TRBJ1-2	TGTGCCTGGAGTGTCGGGGACCCAGAAACGTTATATGGCTACACCTTC	CAWSVGDPETLYGYTF
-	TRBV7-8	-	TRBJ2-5	TGTGCCAGCAGTTTTCCTTTCGGAGAGACCCAGTACTTC	CASSFPFGETQYF
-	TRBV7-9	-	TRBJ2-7	TGTGCCAGCAGCTTCAGGGAAGGTTACGAGCAGTACTTC	CASSFREGYEQYF
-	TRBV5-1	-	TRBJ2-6	TGCGCCAGCAGCTTGGACCCGAGTCCTCCCGGGGCCAACGTCCTGACTTTC	CASSLDPSPPGANVLTF